This record concerns one TCR beta chain sequence. Its specificity is not known. The data were taken from a study of cytomegalovirus exposure and HLA in healthy donors. Donors likely had unrecorded immune exposures despite being nominally healthy when sampled. CDR3 length: 17 amino acids. Germline V gives CDR1 SEHNR, CDR2 FQNEAQ (reference sequence). The V end was cut by 1 base, the J end by 5 bases, with 17 bases between. The primer mix had 60 Vbeta and 13 Jbeta primers. The method was immunoSEQ multiplex PCR; TCRdb's version includes in-frame clones alone and lacks a portion of them. The sample has some 150,000 clones, about four fifths seen once. The study, taken as a whole, reports: Donors belonging to an Asian-associated ancestry cluster reportedly showed fewer N-insertions in productive TCRs than the 666-donor mean, according to what a later analysis found. One variant, a missense change in DCLRE1C, was linked in a later analysis to TCR beta V- and J-gene trimming.

The sequenced material came from PBMCs. The sequence came from a man aged 25-45 years in good health and CMV-seropositive. The chain carries TRBV7-9 and TRBJ1-4; D call uncertain. CDR3 nucleotides: TGTGCCAGCAGCTTAGGCTACGCCCTCACCGGGAATGAAAAACTGTTTTTT. This translates into CASSLGYALTGNEKLFF.